Listed below are T cell receptor beta chains from one sample, sequenced in a study of CD8 T cells in Susac syndrome. TCRdb re-derived calls from the immunoSEQ multiplex PCR reads in MiXCR, one entry per CDR3 protein. The table records around 200,000 distinct CDR3 sequences, roughly 94% of them present only once. Sequences were obtained from CD4+ T cells from PBMCs. These receptors were collected from a human donor with multiple sclerosis. CDR3s include the opening cysteine and the closing phenylalanine or tryptophan. D genes are given only for firm matches. A clone size is listed for some rows: how often the clone was seen (once, few, many), or a class if it is expanded.

TRBJ2-5 - - TRBV5-4 CASSFSEGPKTQYF TGTGCCAGCAGCTTTAGTGAGGGCCCGAAGACCCAGTACTTC
TRBJ2-1 - - TRBV4-1 CASSQAQGTYNEQFF TGCGCCAGCAGCCAAGCGCAGGGGACCTACAATGAGCAGTTCTTC
TRBJ2-3 TRBD2 - TRBV2 CASRTKTSGGPQYF TGTGCCAGCAGAACGAAGACTAGCGGGGGGCCGCAGTATTTT
TRBJ1-1 - - TRBV2 CASSEQGENTEAFF TGTGCCAGCAGTGAACAGGGAGAGAACACTGAAGCTTTCTTT
TRBJ1-4 TRBD1 - TRBV29-1 CSGTARAGGDIEKLFF TGCAGCGGGACGGCAAGGGCAGGGGGAGATATTGAAAAACTGTTTTTT
TRBJ2-3 TRBD2 - TRBV29-1 CSVVLAAGTDTQYF TGCAGCGTTGTCCTAGCGGCAGGCACAGATACGCAGTATTTT
TRBJ1-2 - - TRBV30 CAWSYLLGYGYTF TGTGCCTGGAGTTATCTTCTGGGCTATGGCTACACCTTC
TRBJ1-2 - - TRBV12-3/TRBV12-4 CASSLAHGYTF TGTGCCAGCAGTTTAGCCCATGGCTACACCTTC
TRBJ2-3 - once TRBV29-1 CSVRVGPDTQYF TGCAGCGTCCGCGTGGGGCCAGATACGCAGTATTTT
TRBJ2-1 - - TRBV6-2/TRBV6-3 CASMGRDYNEQFF TGTGCCAGCATGGGCAGGGATTACAATGAGCAGTTCTTC
TRBJ2-6 - - TRBV5-1 CASSLVGSSGANVLTF TGCGCCAGCAGCTTGGTTGGCTCCTCTGGGGCCAACGTCCTGACTTTC
TRBJ1-2 - - TRBV9 CASSADRPGGYTF TGTGCCAGCAGCGCCGACAGGCCCGGAGGCTACACCTTC
TRBJ2-2 - - TRBV3-1 CASSLSATGELFF TGTGCCAGCAGCCTTAGTGCCACCGGGGAGCTGTTTTTT
TRBJ1-5 - once TRBV12-3/TRBV12-4 CASTGQGSQPQHF TGTGCCAGCACCGGGCAGGGGAGTCAGCCCCAGCATTTT
TRBJ2-7 - - TRBV11-2 CASSPGQLREQYF TGTGCCAGCAGCCCCGGACAGCTTCGGGAGCAGTACTTC
TRBJ1-5 TRBD1 - TRBV29-1 CSVGWGQGDQPQHF TGCAGCGTTGGGTGGGGGCAGGGGGATCAGCCCCAGCATTTT
TRBJ1-5 TRBD1 once TRBV30 CAWSVAGGWQPQHF TGTGCCTGGAGTGTAGCAGGGGGCTGGCAGCCCCAGCATTTT
TRBJ1-5 - - TRBV2 CASSRGTLVQPQHF TGTGCCAGCAGTAGAGGGACGCTCGTTCAGCCCCAGCATTTT
TRBJ2-7 - - TRBV20-1 CSARASSYEQYF TGCAGTGCTAGGGCGAGCTCCTACGAGCAGTACTTC
TRBJ2-6 - - TRBV12-3/TRBV12-4 CASSQPGANVLTF TGTGCCAGCAGTCAACCTGGGGCCAACGTCCTGACTTTC
TRBJ2-1 - - TRBV6-5 CATRNYRDHNEQFF TGTGCCACCAGAAATTACAGAGACCACAATGAGCAGTTCTTC
TRBJ2-4 TRBD1 - TRBV29-1 CSVLRGKDVQYF TGCAGCGTTCTCAGGGGGAAGGACGTTCAGTACTTC
TRBJ1-2 - - TRBV5-8 CASSLQRNYGYTF TGTGCCAGCAGCTTGCAACGGAACTATGGCTACACCTTC
TRBJ1-2 TRBD1 - TRBV30 CAWSEDRSYYGYTF TGTGCCTGGAGTGAGGACAGGAGCTACTATGGCTACACCTTC
TRBJ1-1 - - TRBV11-1 CASKLATEAFF TGTGCCAGCAAATTAGCCACTGAAGCTTTCTTT
TRBJ1-2 TRBD1 - TRBV4-2 CASSPGRPGTVTF TGTGCCAGCAGCCCCGGGAGACCCGGGACAGTCACCTTC